The sequence of this TCR beta chain was determined in a study of cytomegalovirus exposure and HLA in healthy donors. The PCR employed 60 Vbeta primers together with 13 Jbeta primers. Only in-frame clones appear in the TCRdb table, and some are missing; sequencing was by immunoSEQ multiplex PCR. The table lists roughly 180,000 clones, around 75% of them singletons. This clone has just one count. Sequenced sample: PBMCs. This TCR derives from a male donor in good health and CMV-seronegative.

The CDR3 DNA reads TGTGCCTGGAGTGTAGGAGGCCAAGAGACCCAGTACTTC. Translation: CAWSVGGQETQYF. The gene calls are TRBV30 and TRBJ2-5; maybe TRBD2 (5 bases). Germline values: CDR1 GTSNPN, CDR2 SVGIG (reference sequence). V was clipped by 0 bases and J by 1 base, with 6 bases between them. This CDR3 region has 13 residues.